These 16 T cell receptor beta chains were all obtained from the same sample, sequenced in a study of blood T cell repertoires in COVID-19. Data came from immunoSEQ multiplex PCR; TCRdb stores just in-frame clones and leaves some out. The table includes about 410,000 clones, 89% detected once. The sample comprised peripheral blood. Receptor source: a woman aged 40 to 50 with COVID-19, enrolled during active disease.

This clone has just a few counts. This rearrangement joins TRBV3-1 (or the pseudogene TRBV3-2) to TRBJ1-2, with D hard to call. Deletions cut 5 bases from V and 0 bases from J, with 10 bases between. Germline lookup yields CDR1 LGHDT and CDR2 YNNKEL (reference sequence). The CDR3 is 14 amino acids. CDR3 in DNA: TGTGCCAGCAGCTGGGCCGATTCTAACTATGGCTACACCTTC. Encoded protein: CASSWADSNYGYTF.

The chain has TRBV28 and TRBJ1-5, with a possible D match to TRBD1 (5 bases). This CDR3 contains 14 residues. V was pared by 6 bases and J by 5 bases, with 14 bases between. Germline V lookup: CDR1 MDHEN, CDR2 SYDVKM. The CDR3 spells CASSPVQGHQPQHF. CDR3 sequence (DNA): TGTGCCAGCAGCCCGGTTCAGGGCCATCAGCCCCAGCATTTT.

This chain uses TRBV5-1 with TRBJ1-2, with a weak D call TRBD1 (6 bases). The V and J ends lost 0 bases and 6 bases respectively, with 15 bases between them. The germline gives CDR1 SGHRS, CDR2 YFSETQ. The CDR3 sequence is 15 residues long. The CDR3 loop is CASSLVQGSPHGYTF. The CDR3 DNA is TGCGCCAGCAGCTTGGTGCAGGGGTCTCCTCATGGCTACACCTTC.

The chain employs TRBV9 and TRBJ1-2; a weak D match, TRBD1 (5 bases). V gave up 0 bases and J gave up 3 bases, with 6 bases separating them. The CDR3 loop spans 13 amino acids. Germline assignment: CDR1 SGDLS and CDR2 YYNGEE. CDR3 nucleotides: TGTGCCAGCAGCGTAGCAGGGCACTATGGCTACACCTTC. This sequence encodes CASSVAGHYGYTF.

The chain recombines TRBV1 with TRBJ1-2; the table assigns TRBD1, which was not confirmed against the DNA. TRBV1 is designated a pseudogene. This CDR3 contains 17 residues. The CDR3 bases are TGCACCAGCAGCCGCAAAATTCGACAGGGAGGCCACTATGGCTACACCTTC. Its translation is CTSSRKIRQGGHYGYTF.

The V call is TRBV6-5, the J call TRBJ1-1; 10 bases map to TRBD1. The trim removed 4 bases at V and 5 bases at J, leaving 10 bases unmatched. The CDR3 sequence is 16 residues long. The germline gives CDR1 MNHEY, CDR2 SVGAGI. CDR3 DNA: TGTGCCAGCAGTTCCCCCGGGACAGGGGCGGGGACTGAAGCTTTCTTT. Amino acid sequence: CASSSPGTGAGTEAFF.

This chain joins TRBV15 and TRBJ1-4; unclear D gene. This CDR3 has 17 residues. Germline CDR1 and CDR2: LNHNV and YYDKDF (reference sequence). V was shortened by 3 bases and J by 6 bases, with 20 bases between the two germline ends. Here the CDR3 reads CATSRSLGVPDYEKLFF. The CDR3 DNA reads TGTGCCACCAGCAGGAGCCTGGGAGTCCCCGATTATGAAAAACTGTTTTTT.

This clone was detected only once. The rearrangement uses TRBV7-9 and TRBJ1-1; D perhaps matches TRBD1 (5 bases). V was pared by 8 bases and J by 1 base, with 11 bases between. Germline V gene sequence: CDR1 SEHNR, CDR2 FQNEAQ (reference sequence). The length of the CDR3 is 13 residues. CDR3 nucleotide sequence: TGTGCCAGCGCGCGGCAGGGGAACACTGAAGCTTTCTTT. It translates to CASARQGNTEAFF.

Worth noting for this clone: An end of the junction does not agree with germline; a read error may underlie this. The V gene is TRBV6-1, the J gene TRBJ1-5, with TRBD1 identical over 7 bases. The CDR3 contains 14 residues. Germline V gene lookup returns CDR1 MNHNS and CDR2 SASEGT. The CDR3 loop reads CASGEGASNQPQHF. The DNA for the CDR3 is TGTGCCAGCGGTGAGGGGGCTAGCAATCAGCCCCAGCATTTT.

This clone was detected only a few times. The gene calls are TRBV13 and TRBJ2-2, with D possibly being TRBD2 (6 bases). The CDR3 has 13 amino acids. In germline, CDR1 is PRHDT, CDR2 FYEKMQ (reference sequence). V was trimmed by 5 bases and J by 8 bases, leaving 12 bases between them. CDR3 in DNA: TGTGCCAGCAGCCTGACTAGGGAGGGGGAGCTGTTTTTT. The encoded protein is CASSLTREGELFF.

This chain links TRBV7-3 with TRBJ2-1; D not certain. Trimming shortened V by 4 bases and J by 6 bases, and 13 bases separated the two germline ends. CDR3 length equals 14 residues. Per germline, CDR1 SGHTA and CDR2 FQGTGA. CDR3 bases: TGTGCCAGCAGCTCGCGTACTACGTCCAATGAGCAGTTCTTC. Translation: CASSSRTTSNEQFF.

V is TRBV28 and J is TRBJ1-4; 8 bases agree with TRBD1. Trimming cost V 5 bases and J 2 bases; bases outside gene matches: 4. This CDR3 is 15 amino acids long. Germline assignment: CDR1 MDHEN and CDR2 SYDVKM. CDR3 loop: CASSHRGTTNEKLFF. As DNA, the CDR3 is TGTGCCAGCAGTCACAGGGGGACGACTAATGAAAAACTGTTTTTT.

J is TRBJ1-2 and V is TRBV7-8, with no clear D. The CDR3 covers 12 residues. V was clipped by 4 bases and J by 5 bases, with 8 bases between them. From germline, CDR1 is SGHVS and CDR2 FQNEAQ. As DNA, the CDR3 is TGTGCCAGCAGCTCCCGTAGATATGGCTACACCTTC. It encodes CASSSRRYGYTF.

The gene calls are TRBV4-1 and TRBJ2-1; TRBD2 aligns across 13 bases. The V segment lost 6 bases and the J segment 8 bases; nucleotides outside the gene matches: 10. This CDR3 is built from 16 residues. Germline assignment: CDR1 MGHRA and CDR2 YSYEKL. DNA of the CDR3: TGCGCCAGCAGGAGTCCCGGGACTAGCGGGAACTATGAGCAGTTCTTC. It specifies CASRSPGTSGNYEQFF.

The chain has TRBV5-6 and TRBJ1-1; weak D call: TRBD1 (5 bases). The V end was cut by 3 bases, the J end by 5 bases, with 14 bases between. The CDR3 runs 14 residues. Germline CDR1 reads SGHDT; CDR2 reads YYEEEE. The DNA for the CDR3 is TGTGCCAGCAGCTCACTACAGGCGGGGACTGAAGCTTTCTTT. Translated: CASSSLQAGTEAFF.

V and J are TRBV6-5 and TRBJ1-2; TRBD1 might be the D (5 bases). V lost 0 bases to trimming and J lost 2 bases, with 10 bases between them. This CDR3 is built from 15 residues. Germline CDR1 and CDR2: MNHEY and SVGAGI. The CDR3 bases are TGTGCCAGCAGTTACTCAGGGGTTTACAACTATGGCTACACCTTC. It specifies CASSYSGVYNYGYTF.